This T cell receptor (beta chain) was captured in a study of T cell responses to AZD1222 COVID-19 vaccine. Samples with a second dose at about 4 or about 12 weeks were pooled together. The data were produced by immunoSEQ multiplex PCR, yet TCRdb's version contains in-frame clones alone and is incomplete. The profile covers around 150,000 clones, with approximately 92% appearing a single time and approximately 3.4% taken by the ten largest. The germline V gene has CDR1 MNHEY and CDR2 SMNVEV (reference sequence). Trimming took 5 bases from V and 5 from J, leaving 19 bases between them. The CDR3 runs to 16 residues.

The rearrangement uses TRBV27 and TRBJ2-1; D may be TRBD2 (6 bases). The receptor was isolated from an adult who received the AZD1222 COVID-19 vaccine. The sequencing used peripheral blood, collected 28 days after the second AZD1222 dose. CDR3: CASSPLGGGHHNEQFF. The DNA of the CDR3 is TGTGCCAGCAGTCCTCTGGGGGGAGGCCACCACAATGAGCAGTTCTTC.